This TCR beta chain is drawn from a study of vaccination and CD4 T cells after COVID-19. Cultured CD4+ T-cell DNA underwent Oncomine TCR Beta short-read sequencing. TCRdb reprocessed the PCR reads with MiXCR, giving one entry per CDR3 protein. Among 15,000 to 20,000 distinct CDR3 sequences listed, 45% to 65% were seen once. V lost 3 bases and J 2 bases, leaving 14 bases between the germline ends. Germline V gives CDR1 LNHDA, CDR2 SQIVND (reference sequence). The CDR3 length is 15 residues. Regarding this clonotype: What it binds is unknown.

Stated treatment: approximately nine-day PBMC culture with coronavirus spike peptide pools or control peptides (ViraFEST assay). The chain employs TRBV19 and TRBJ2-7; D not resolved. This sequence was found in a human donor who had recovered from COVID-19. The source material was CD4+ T cells from blood, cultured in vitro, sampled before SARS-CoV-2 vaccination. The CDR3 loop is CASSIKAERTYEQYF. CDR3 sequence (DNA): TGTGCCAGTAGTATTAAGGCTGAGCGTACCTACGAGCAGTACTTC.